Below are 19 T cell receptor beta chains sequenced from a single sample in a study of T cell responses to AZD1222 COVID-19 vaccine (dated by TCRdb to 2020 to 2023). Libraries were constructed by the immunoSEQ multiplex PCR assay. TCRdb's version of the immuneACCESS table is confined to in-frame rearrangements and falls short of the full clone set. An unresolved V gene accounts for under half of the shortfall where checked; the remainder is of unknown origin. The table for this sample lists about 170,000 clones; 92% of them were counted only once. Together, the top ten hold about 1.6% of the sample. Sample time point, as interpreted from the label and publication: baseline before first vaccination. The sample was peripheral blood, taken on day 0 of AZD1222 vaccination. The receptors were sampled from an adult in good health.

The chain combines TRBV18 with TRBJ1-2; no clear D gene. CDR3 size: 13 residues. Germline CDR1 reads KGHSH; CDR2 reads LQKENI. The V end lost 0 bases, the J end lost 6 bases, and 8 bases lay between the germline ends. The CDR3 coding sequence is TGTGCCAGCTCACCACCAGCCGCAAATGGCTACACCTTC. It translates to CASSPPAANGYTF.

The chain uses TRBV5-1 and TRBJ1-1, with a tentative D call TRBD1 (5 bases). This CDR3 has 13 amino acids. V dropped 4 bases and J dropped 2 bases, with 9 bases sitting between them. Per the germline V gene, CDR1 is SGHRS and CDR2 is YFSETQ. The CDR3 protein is CASSIGHNTEAFF. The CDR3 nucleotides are TGCGCCAGCAGCATAGGACATAACACTGAAGCTTTCTTT.

CDR3 DNA: TGTGCCAGCAGCGCCAACAGGGGCGGCTACACCTTC. It translates to CASSANRGGYTF. The chain combines TRBV7-2 with TRBJ1-2, with 7 bases identical to TRBD1. The J segment lost 8 bases and the V segment lost 5 bases, leaving 5 bases of the junction unmatched. The CDR3 covers 12 residues. CDR1 and CDR2 (germline): SGHTA, FQGNSA.

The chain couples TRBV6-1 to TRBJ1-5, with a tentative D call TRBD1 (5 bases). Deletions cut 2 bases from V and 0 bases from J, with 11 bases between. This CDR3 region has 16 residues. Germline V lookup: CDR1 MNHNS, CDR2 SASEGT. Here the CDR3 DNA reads TGTGCCAGCAGTGAAAGGGGAATAATTAGCAATCAGCCCCAGCATTTT. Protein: CASSERGIISNQPQHF.

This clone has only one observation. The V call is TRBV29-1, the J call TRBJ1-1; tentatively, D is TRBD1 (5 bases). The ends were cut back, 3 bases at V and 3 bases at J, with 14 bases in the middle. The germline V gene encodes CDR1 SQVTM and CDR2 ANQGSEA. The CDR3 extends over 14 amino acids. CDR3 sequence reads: CSVEGKLGDTEAFF. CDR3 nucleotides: TGCAGCGTTGAGGGTAAACTGGGGGACACTGAAGCTTTCTTT.

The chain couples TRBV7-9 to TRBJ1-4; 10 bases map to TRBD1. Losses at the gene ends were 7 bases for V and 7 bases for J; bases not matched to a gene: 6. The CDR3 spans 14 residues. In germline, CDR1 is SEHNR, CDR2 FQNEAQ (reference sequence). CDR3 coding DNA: TGTGCCAGCAATTCGGGACAGGGGATTGAAAAACTGTTTTTT. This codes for CASNSGQGIEKLFF.

The CDR3 region is CASSLRQGQRPLHF. The CDR3 nucleotides are TGCGCCAGCAGCTTGAGGCAGGGACAACGACCCCTCCACTTT. The rearrangement uses TRBV5-1 and TRBJ1-6; D might be TRBD1 (6 bases). This CDR3 has 14 amino acids. Germline loops: CDR1 SGHRS, CDR2 YFSETQ. Deletions cut 1 base from V and 12 bases from J, with 14 bases between.

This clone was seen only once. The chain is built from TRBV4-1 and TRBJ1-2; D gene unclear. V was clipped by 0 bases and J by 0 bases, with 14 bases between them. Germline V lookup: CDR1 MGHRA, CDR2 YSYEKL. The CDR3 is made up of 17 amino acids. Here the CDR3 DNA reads TGCGCCAGCAGCCAAGAGCGTCCGGGCAGGACTAACTATGGCTACACCTTC. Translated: CASSQERPGRTNYGYTF.

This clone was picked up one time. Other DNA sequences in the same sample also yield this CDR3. The CDR3, as DNA: TGTGCCAGCAGCGTAGCGGGTATTGGGCGAGAGACCCAGTACTTC. It encodes CASSVAGIGRETQYF. V is TRBV9 and J is TRBJ2-5; D call uncertain. The germline CDR1 and CDR2 sequences are SGDLS and YYNGEE. V was clipped by 0 bases and J by 4 bases, with 13 bases between them. The CDR3 consists of 15 residues.

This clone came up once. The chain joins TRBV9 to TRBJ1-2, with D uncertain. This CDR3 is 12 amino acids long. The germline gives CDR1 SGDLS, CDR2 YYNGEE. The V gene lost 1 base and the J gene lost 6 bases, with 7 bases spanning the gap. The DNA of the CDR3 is TGTGCCAGCAGCGTATTGAACAATGGCTACACCTTC. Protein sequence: CASSVLNNGYTF. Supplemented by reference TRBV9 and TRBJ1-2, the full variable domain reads DSGVTQTPKHLITATGQRVTLRCSPRSGDLSVYWYQQSLDQGLQFLIQYYNGEERAKGNILERFSAQQFPDLHSELNLSSLELGDSALYFCASSVLNNGYTFGSGTRLTVV.

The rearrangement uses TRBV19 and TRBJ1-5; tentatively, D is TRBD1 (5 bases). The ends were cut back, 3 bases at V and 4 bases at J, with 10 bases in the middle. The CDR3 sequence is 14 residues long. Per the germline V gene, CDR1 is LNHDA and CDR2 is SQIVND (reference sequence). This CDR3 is CASSIVPGNQPQHF. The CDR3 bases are TGTGCCAGTAGTATCGTCCCAGGGAATCAGCCCCAGCATTTT.

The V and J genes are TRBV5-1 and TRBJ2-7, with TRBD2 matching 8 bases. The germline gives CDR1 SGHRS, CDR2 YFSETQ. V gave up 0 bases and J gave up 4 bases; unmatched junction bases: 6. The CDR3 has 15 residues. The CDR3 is CASSLAAGEYYEQYF. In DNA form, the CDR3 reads TGCGCCAGCAGCTTGGCAGCGGGAGAGTATTACGAGCAGTACTTC.

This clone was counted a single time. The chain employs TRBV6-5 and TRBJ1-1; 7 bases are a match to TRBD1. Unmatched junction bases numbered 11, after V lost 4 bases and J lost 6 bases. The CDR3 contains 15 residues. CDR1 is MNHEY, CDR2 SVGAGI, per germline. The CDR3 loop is CASSSTGAGEAEAFF. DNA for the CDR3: TGTGCCAGCAGTTCAACAGGGGCGGGAGAGGCTGAAGCTTTCTTT.

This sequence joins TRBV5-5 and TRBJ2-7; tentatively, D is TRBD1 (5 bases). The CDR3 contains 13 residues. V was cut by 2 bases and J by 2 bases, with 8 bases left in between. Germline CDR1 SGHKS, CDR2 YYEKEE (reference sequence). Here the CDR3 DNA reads TGTGCCAGCAGCTTAACAGGCACCTACGAGCAGTACTTC. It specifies CASSLTGTYEQYF.

CDR3 region: CASSYSPSTGSYEQYF. The CDR3 DNA sequence: TGTGCCAGCAGTTACTCCCCCTCGACAGGGTCCTACGAGCAGTACTTC. This chain uses TRBV6-6 with TRBJ2-7, with 7 nucleotides matching TRBD1. The length of the CDR3 is 16 residues. With V trimmed by 0 bases and J by 1 base, 6 bases remained unmatched. The germline V gene encodes CDR1 MNHNY and CDR2 SVGAGI (reference sequence).

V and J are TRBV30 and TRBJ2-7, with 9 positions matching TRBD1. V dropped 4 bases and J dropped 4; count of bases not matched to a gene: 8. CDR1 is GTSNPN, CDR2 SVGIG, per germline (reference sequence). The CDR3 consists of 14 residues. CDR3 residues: CAWNPGTGKYEQYF. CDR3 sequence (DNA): TGTGCCTGGAACCCCGGGACAGGGAAATACGAGCAGTACTTC.

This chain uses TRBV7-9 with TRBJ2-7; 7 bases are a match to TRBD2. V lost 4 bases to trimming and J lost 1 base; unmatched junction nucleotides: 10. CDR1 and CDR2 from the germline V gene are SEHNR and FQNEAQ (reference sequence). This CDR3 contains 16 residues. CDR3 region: CASSSTSSGISYEQYF. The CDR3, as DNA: TGTGCCAGCAGCTCAACTTCAAGCGGGATTTCCTACGAGCAGTACTTC.

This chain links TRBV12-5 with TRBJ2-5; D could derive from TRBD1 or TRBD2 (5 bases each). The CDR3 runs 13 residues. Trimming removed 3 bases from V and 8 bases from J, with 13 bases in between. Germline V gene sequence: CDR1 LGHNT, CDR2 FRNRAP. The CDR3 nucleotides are TGTGCTAGTGGTTTAGACGGGACGAGCACCCAGTACTTC. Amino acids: CASGLDGTSTQYF.

The CDR3 is CASRTTGFSYEQYF. In DNA, the CDR3 is TGTGCCAGCAGGACGACAGGGTTTTCCTACGAGCAGTACTTC. This chain uses TRBV6-5 with TRBJ2-7; the match to TRBD1 covers 7 bases. The CDR3 runs to 14 residues. V lost 6 bases to trimming and J lost 1 base; unmatched junction nucleotides: 6. Germline V gene lookup returns CDR1 MNHEY and CDR2 SVGAGI.